Listed here is a single T cell receptor (beta chain). Its antigen is still unknown. This sample was taken from a study of beta chain features in type 1 diabetes. Notes on the study in general: People with Type 1 diabetes carried modestly yet significantly shorter TCRB CDR3s in all four CD4+ subsets.

CD4+ naive, central memory, regulatory and stem cell-like memory subsets were isolated by sorting on CD45RO/CCR7/CD25/CD127/CD95/CD27. Expressed TCRB transcripts were sequenced after all isolated RNA was converted to cDNA. About 3.4 million reads per sample on average were obtained from naive, central memory and regulatory T cell samples. Profiling relied on immunoSEQ multiplex PCR, and the TCRdb table lists in-frame clones only, not all of them. The sample holds around 310,000 clones, around an eighth seen once. The V end lost 5 bases, the J end lost 1 base, and 18 bases lay between the germline ends. This CDR3 region has 16 residues. Germline CDR1 is SGHDT and CDR2 is YYEEEE.

The sequencing sample was made of naive CD4+ T cells from blood. This TCR was recovered from a woman aged 18-29 years with type 1 diabetes. The V and J genes are TRBV5-6 and TRBJ1-1; no firm D call. This CDR3 reads CASSSQVAGRNTEAFF. In DNA, the CDR3 is TGTGCCAGCAGTTCTCAGGTGGCTGGGAGGAACACTGAAGCTTTCTTT.